This record looks at one T cell receptor (beta chain) sequence and its context. Its antigen has not been determined. Qualities for individual bases were not recorded, and no much larger clone is one base off. The entry originates in a study of blood T cell repertoires in COVID-19 (dated by TCRdb to 2018 to 2021). At the level of the whole study: Samples covering the acute and convalescent phases of COVID-19 were provided by collaborators in the United States, Italy and Spain. The material from the prospective study consisted of cDNA or gDNA derived from T cells, B-cell-depleted T cells, or PBMCs. Deeply sampled blood TCRbeta repertoires from subjects exposed to, actively infected with, or recovered from COVID-19 were included in the dataset. The repertoires were made available in a free public database intended to serve as a resource for research on the immune response to SARS-CoV-2. Samples came from the ongoing ImmuneRACE study (first 160 participants) plus 1,254 subjects from 6 global collaborators. A de-identified subject ID, COVID-19 status, age in years and sex were almost always included in the sample metadata. Where available, HLA class I and class II types were obtained from metadata supplied by the sample provider rather than from assay-based typing. The research as a whole found: The quantity of clinical and demographic metadata differed by source and by participant and was supplied without curation.

TCRbeta CDR3 regions were amplified from genomic DNA by means of the immunoSEQ Assay, a bias-controlled multiplex PCR. For the original study's pipeline: The number of nucleated cells in each sample was estimated by amplification of reference gene primers within the assay. Sequence reads were collapsed and filtered to measure the absolute abundance of every unique TCRbeta CDR3 rearrangement. For each sample, productive Simpson clonality was calculated as the square root of Simpson's diversity index over productive rearrangements. Here the immuneACCESS table is served through TCRdb, limited to in-frame sequences with V and J called. Missing clones are a known gap in these copies; in checked studies unresolved V genes cover under half, and the rest lacks a known reason. V, J and clone size were drawn from that table, and D and trimming were deduced from the DNA. The sample records around 56,000 clones, around 81% of which are singletons. The ten largest make up around 30% of the sample.

The germline V gene provides CDR1 SGHTA and CDR2 FQGNSA. The CDR3, cysteine through phenylalanine, is 13 amino acids long. This entry keeps only the CDR3 DNA: 39 bases, framed from base 1. V drops 5 bases and J drops 7 bases, leaving 11 bases in between. Whole blood was collected in K2EDTA tubes by collaborating institutions according to the institutions' own protocols. Collaborator samples were shipped for TCRbeta analysis as frozen whole blood, isolated PBMCs, or DNA extracted from either sample type. This receptor chain uses TRBV7-2 and TRBJ1-4; the best D guess is TRBD1, with 6 bases matching. Sample: peripheral blood. The TCR comes from an elderly woman with active or convalescent COVID-19. The DNA sequence follows: TGTGCCAGCAGCACACGACAGGCTGAAAAACTGTTTTTT. It codes for CASSTRQAEKLFF.